This T cell receptor (beta chain) was observed in a study of CD4 T cells in relation to SARS-CoV-2 and coronaviruses. Study-level results: This crossreactivity analysis covered spike protein alone, no other viral proteins.

Germline CDR1 and CDR2: SNHLY and FYNNEI. This CDR3 has 19 amino acids. V gave up 5 bases and J gave up 0 bases; unmatched junction bases: 12. This table comes from immunoSEQ multiplex PCR, and its TCRdb copy is limited to in-frame clones, with some not included. Here the sample spans about 40,000 clones, under 90% being singletons. About this clone itself: The antigen is unknown.

The source of this sequence is an adult with COVID-19. What was sequenced was naive CD4+ T cells from PBMCs, cultured in vitro. Described subset: naive CD4+ T cells isolated by negative enrichment. This chain connects TRBV2 to TRBJ2-6, with 8 positions matching TRBD2. Here the CDR3 DNA reads TGTGCCAGCAGTTCCATTCCGGGACTAGGAATCTCTGGGGCCAACGTCCTGACTTTC. It codes for CASSSIPGLGISGANVLTF.